Given below is one T cell receptor (beta chain) in context. This clonotype was observed many times. Its antigen is currently not known. Base-call qualities are not available, and no considerably larger clone is one nucleotide away. The TCR beta CDR3 regions were amplified from RNA transcripts. The TCR CDR3 was subjected to a first round of RT-PCR using the HTBI primer set and the Qiagen OneStep RT-PCR kit. The libraries were constructed in a second round of multiplex PCR and then size-selected and purified. Sequencing of the libraries was done on an Illumina HiSeq2000 using paired-end 100 bp reads. The authors processed their data as follows. SOAPnuke was used to process the raw data, with reads discarded if the reads contained adapters or uncalled bases, had a mean Phred below 15, or lacked an exact constant-primer or identifier match. COPE v1.2.5 was used to merge high-quality paired reads, and clonotypes were defined as unique nucleotide sequences. Clonotypes were aligned to IMGT TRBV, TRBD and TRBJ reference segments using MiTCR v1.1. The analysis included only V-J combinations with a frequency above 0.0001, which together covered 99% to 99.2% of the repertoires. The TCS score was defined as the ratio of F50 (clonal expansion) to E x V (chaos), calculated using BLOSUM62-based TCRdist between CDR3 peptides within each V-J. Welch's t-statistics and random forest reduced just over 500 V-J features to under 15, which were used in a naive Bayes classifier (R e1071). The Morisita-Horn index was used to measure how similar the thyroid and blood repertoires were. TCRdb applied fastp at Q25 and MiXCR to the public reads, then kept only in-frame beta chains. Rows are combined by CDR3 protein, so each entry shows the most common genes and DNA. These V and J calls are TCRdb output, not the study's own analysis. The sample profile shows more than 500,000 distinct CDR3 sequences; around 46% of them were found once. The ten largest account for around 20% of the sample.

These data belong to a study of T cells in Graves' hyperthyroidism and ophthalmopathy (dated 2019 in TCRdb). With respect to the entire study: To identify distinguishing TCR V-J signatures, a discovery cohort of around 98 patients was used, comprising 43 with Graves' ophthalmopathy and around 57 with stable Graves' hyperthyroidism. Prospective prediction of ophthalmopathy was tested in an independent validation cohort of 18 to 20 hyperthyroidism patients and 15 to 17 patients who later progressed to ophthalmopathy. The approximately 97 discovery patients were randomly divided into training and test sets at a 7:3 ratio. The study also compared thyroid tissue and blood T-cell repertoires from more than five Graves' hyperthyroidism patients. After blood sampling, hyperthyroidism patients were treated with methimazole at a starting dose of 30 mg daily, and ophthalmopathy patients were treated with high-dose intravenous methylprednisolone. TCR Vbeta CDR3 sequencing of approximately 140 peripheral blood samples (fewer than 45 ophthalmopathy, about 80 hyperthyroidism and around 17 progressor patients) is reported in the paper.

Deletion took 0 bases off V and 6 bases off J, with a span of 9 bases between the germline ends. The CDR3, from cysteine to phenylalanine, totals 14 residues. Of the read, only the CDR3 DNA is kept; its 42 bases are in frame from base 1. As encoded in the germline V gene (reference sequence), CDR1 is MNHEY while CDR2 is SMNVEV. On the study overall, not on this receptor specifically: No statistical method was used to fix the sample size in advance, and group allocation was not hidden from the investigators. During validation, the model predicted progression to ophthalmopathy a median of approximately six months ahead of onset, with almost 71% sensitivity and 72% to 80% specificity. Ophthalmopathy was separated from stable hyperthyroidism by a 13 V-J signature model, with 85% to 90% sensitivity and 81% to 82% specificity obtained in cross-validation and 80%/75% obtained in testing. Blood samples also contained most of the expanded thyroid clonotypes (frequency above 0.001), which suggests that blood repertoires may reflect thyroid immune responses.

Any patient with an uncontrolled infection, another autoimmune disease, pregnancy or lactation was excluded. Diagnoses relied on clinical symptoms, serum thyroxine and TRAb, thyroid ultrasound and orbital computed tomography. Total RNA was extracted with Trizol reagent, and quality was checked on an Agilent 2100 Bioanalyzer. The rearranged chain carries TRBV27 and TRBJ1-5, with no confident D gene call. This receptor was identified in an adult woman with Graves' disease, either hyperthyroidism or ophthalmopathy (not recorded which). The sequenced material came from peripheral blood or thyroid tissue (not recorded which). The CDR3 sequence is CASSLSGIGQPQHF. The DNA sequence is TGTGCCAGCAGTTTATCGGGGATCGGTCAGCCCCAGCATTTT.